The clone carrying this T cell receptor (beta chain) was picked up many times. Its specificity is not known. Specified time point: longitudinal time-point 1 (baseline). The unsorted libraries were generated from a total of 2 million PBMCs, which had been stored in RNAlater at -80 C. In germline, CDR1 is SGDLS, CDR2 YYNGEE. CDR3 length: 13 amino acids. The ends were cut back, 0 bases at V and 4 bases at J, with 5 bases in the middle. The data were taken from a study of neurological immune-mediated disorders. General study findings and limits: HTLV-1-associated myelopathy had the most TCR clonal expansion, while multiple sclerosis had the least, a level that fell below healthy controls.

Synthesis of cDNA was performed by 5'RACE using 10-nucleotide random UMIs. One entry per CDR3 protein, called by TCRdb with MiXCR from the 5' RACE reads. This sample yields approximately 53,000 distinct CDR3 sequences, of which 9% to 10% are seen a single time; approximately 1.5% belongs to the top ten. V usage is TRBV9 and J usage is TRBJ2-1; D ambiguous. Sequenced sample: PBMCs. The TCR was taken from a woman in her forties in good health. CDR3 in amino acids: CASSVDDYNEQFF. The CDR3 coding sequence is TGTGCCAGCAGCGTAGACGATTACAATGAGCAGTTCTTC. The whole variable domain, filled in from reference TRBV9 and TRBJ2-1, reads DSGVTQTPKHLITATGQRVTLRCSPRSGDLSVYWYQQSLDQGLQFLIQYYNGEERAKGNILERFSAQQFPDLHSELNLSSLELGDSALYFCASSVDDYNEQFFGPGTRLTVL.